The next 25 T cell receptor beta chains were all read from a single sample in a study of OX40 agonist ivuxolimab in advanced cancers. Method: immunoSEQ multiplex PCR; TCRdb's copy keeps in-frame clones and lacks some. Here the sample spans more than 65,000 clones, about 91% being singletons. Specimen: CD4+ or CD8+ T cells sorted from blood, collected in a trial of the OX40 agonist ivuxolimab. The receptors here all came from an adult with an advanced solid tumor such as melanoma, head and neck, liver or kidney cancer.

The genes are TRBV6-1 and TRBJ2-2, with D unresolved. Trimming took 0 bases from V and 6 from J, leaving 11 bases between them. This CDR3 comprises 15 residues. The germline CDR1 and CDR2 sequences are MNHNS and SASEGT. This CDR3 reads CASSEARGYPGELFF. The CDR3 nucleotides read TGTGCCAGCAGTGAAGCGCGTGGATATCCCGGGGAGCTGTTTTTT.

The gene calls are TRBV7-6 and TRBJ2-3; the match to TRBD2 covers 10 bases. CDR1 is SGHVS and CDR2 is FNYEAQ in the germline V gene. The CDR3 has 15 residues. The trim removed 1 base at V and 6 bases at J, leaving 4 bases unmatched. The CDR3 DNA follows: TGTGCCAGCAGCTTAGTACTAGCGGGGAGTGATACGCAGTATTTT. Amino acids: CASSLVLAGSDTQYF. Using reference TRBV7-6 and TRBJ2-3 for the parts outside the CDR3, the full variable domain is GAGVSQSPRYKVTKRGQDVALRCDPISGHVSLYWYRQALGQGPEFLTYFNYEAQQDKSGLPNDRFSAERPEGSISTLTIQRTEQRDSAMYRCASSLVLAGSDTQYFGPGTRLTVL.

V is TRBV27 and J is TRBJ1-4; D gene uncertain. The V end lost 3 bases, the J end lost 0 bases, and 8 bases lay between the germline ends. This CDR3 spans 15 amino acids. Germline CDR1 reads MNHEY; CDR2 reads SMNVEV (reference sequence). CDR3 sequence reads: CASSFDRTTNEKLFF. CDR3 DNA: TGTGCCAGCAGTTTTGATCGGACAACTAATGAAAAACTGTTTTTT.

V and J are TRBV11-2 and TRBJ2-7, with a possible D match to TRBD1 (5 bases). The CDR3 spans 14 residues. Germline CDR1 is SGHAT and CDR2 is FQNNGV. V lost 3 bases and J lost 2, with 11 bases in between. CDR3 protein: CASSLLDTAYEQYF. The CDR3, as DNA: TGTGCCAGCAGCTTGCTGGACACAGCCTACGAGCAGTACTTC.

This chain connects TRBV19 to TRBJ1-3; D unresolved. CDR1 and CDR2 (germline): LNHDA, SQIVND (reference sequence). CDR3 length: 15 residues. The V end lost 3 bases, the J end lost 2 bases, and 11 bases lay between the germline ends. In nucleotides, the CDR3 is TGTGCCAGTAGTATTTACCCTCTTGCTGGAAACACCATATATTTT. Protein sequence: CASSIYPLAGNTIYF. The variable domain in full, with the rest retrieved from reference TRBV19 and TRBJ1-3, is DGGITQSPKYLFRKEGQNVTLSCEQNLNHDAMYWYRQDPGQGLRLIYYSQIVNDFQKGDIAEGYSVSREKKESFPLTVTSAQKNPTAFYLCASSIYPLAGNTIYFGEGSWLTVV.

Only a few counts were recorded for this clone. The J gene is TRBJ1-6, the V gene TRBV5-1; the D gene is possibly TRBD1 (5 bases). Per the germline V gene, CDR1 is SGHRS and CDR2 is YFSETQ. The CDR3 totals 15 residues. V was cut by 0 bases and J by 7 bases, with 11 bases left in between. The CDR3 region has the DNA TGCGCCAGCAGCTTGGCGGCCAGGGAGAATTCACCCCTCCACTTT. It specifies CASSLAARENSPLHF.

The chain links TRBV18 to TRBJ1-1; D perhaps matches TRBD1 (5 bases). The CDR3 consists of 15 residues. V shed 3 bases and J shed 5 bases, with 16 bases lying between them. Germline V gives CDR1 KGHSH, CDR2 LQKENI. CDR3 in DNA: TGTGCCAGCTCACCTCCAGGGACGGGGAATACTGAAGCTTTCTTT. Translation: CASSPPGTGNTEAFF.

This sequence joins TRBV19 and TRBJ2-7, with 15 bases identical to TRBD2. CDR1 is LNHDA, CDR2 SQIVND, per germline (reference sequence). The CDR3 runs 18 residues. Unmatched junction bases numbered 8, after V lost 5 bases and J lost 0 bases. CDR3 coding DNA: TGTGCCAGTAGTCCCGGACTAGCGGGGGGGCCACGCTCCTACGAGCAGTACTTC. It translates to CASSPGLAGGPRSYEQYF.

V usage is TRBV28 and J usage is TRBJ1-4; tentatively, D is TRBD1 (5 bases). With 2 bases removed from V and 8 bases from J, the gap between germline ends came to 12 bases. Germline V gives CDR1 MDHEN, CDR2 SYDVKM. This CDR3 contains 14 residues. The CDR3 spells CASSLMGVGEKLFF. CDR3 DNA: TGTGCCAGCAGTTTAATGGGGGTCGGGGAAAAACTGTTTTTT.

This chain uses TRBV28 with TRBJ1-6; TRBD1 is a possible D gene (5 bases). V lost 5 bases to trimming and J lost 4 bases, with 15 bases between them. CDR3 length equals 16 residues. Per germline, CDR1 MDHEN and CDR2 SYDVKM. DNA for the CDR3: TGTGCCAGCAGTACCGGAGGGGCCCTATATAATTCACCCCTCCACTTT. Translated, it gives CASSTGGALYNSPLHF.

The chain has TRBV29-1 and TRBJ2-4; 7 nucleotides align to TRBD1. CDR1 and CDR2 from the germline V gene are SQVTM and ANQGSEA. The CDR3 length is 16 residues. Germline trimming cut 3 bases from V and 2 bases from J; bases unmatched to any gene: 10. The CDR3 region is CSVDRPRDRTKNIQYF. For the CDR3, the DNA is TGCAGCGTTGATCGCCCCCGGGACAGAACCAAAAACATTCAGTACTTC.

The chain carries TRBV2 and TRBJ1-6, with D possibly matching TRBD1 (5 bases). V was clipped by 4 bases and J by 7 bases, with 14 bases between them. Germline V lookup: CDR1 SNHLY, CDR2 FYNNEI. The CDR3 is made up of 15 amino acids. Written as DNA, the CDR3 is TGTGCCAGCAGTGCACTAACAGGAGGGAATTCACCCCTCCACTTT. Translation: CASSALTGGNSPLHF.

The rearrangement links TRBV6-6 to TRBJ2-7, with a tentative D call TRBD1 (6 bases). The CDR3 has 16 residues. Germline V gives CDR1 MNHNY, CDR2 SVGAGI (reference sequence). Trimming left V 1 base short and J 0 bases short, with 13 bases between. CDR3 protein: CASSYWDTSSSYEQYF. In DNA form, the CDR3 reads TGTGCCAGCAGTTACTGGGACACCTCGAGCTCCTACGAGCAGTACTTC.

The rearrangement joins TRBV19 to TRBJ1-5, with TRBD1 matching 11 bases. Trimming cost V 0 bases and J 9 bases; bases outside gene matches: 4. CDR1 and CDR2 (germline): LNHDA, SQIVND (reference sequence). The CDR3 extends over 15 amino acids. CDR3 DNA sequence: TGTGCCAGTAGTATAGATCGGGGGACAGGGGGGCCCCAGCATTTT. It translates to CASSIDRGTGGPQHF. The complete variable domain, with remaining parts taken from reference TRBV19 and TRBJ1-5, reads DGGITQSPKYLFRKEGQNVTLSCEQNLNHDAMYWYRQDPGQGLRLIYYSQIVNDFQKGDIAEGYSVSREKKESFPLTVTSAQKNPTAFYLCASSIDRGTGGPQHFGDGTRLSIL.

The chain recombines TRBV6-5 with TRBJ2-7; 7 positions match TRBD1. V trimming: 8 bases; J trimming: 1 base; junction bases outside the gene matches: 5. The CDR3 runs to 13 residues. The germline V gene has CDR1 MNHEY and CDR2 SVGAGI. The CDR3 DNA follows: TGTGCCAGCGTCGGGACAGATTCCTACGAGCAGTACTTC. This codes for CASVGTDSYEQYF.

V is TRBV19 and J is TRBJ2-2; no definite D call. The CDR3 spans 17 residues. Per germline, CDR1 LNHDA and CDR2 SQIVND (reference sequence). Trimming removed 5 bases from V and 0 bases from J, with 16 bases in between. CDR3 sequence: CASSPAQWFANTGELFF. Written as DNA, the CDR3 is TGTGCCAGTAGTCCGGCGCAATGGTTCGCGAACACCGGGGAGCTGTTTTTT.

CDR3 residues: CASSLGAGSTDTQYF. The CDR3 DNA reads as TGTGCCAGCAGTTTGGGCGCAGGGAGCACAGATACGCAGTATTTT. The V and J genes are TRBV28 and TRBJ2-3; D is possibly TRBD1 (5 bases). CDR1 MDHEN and CDR2 SYDVKM come from the germline V gene. V lost 3 bases, J lost 0 bases, and 10 bases lay in between. The CDR3 is 15 amino acids.

CDR3 in DNA: TGTGCCAGCTCACCACTAAACGACGGCCTAGGCACTGAAGCTTTCTTT. This encodes CASSPLNDGLGTEAFF. The chain is built from TRBV18 and TRBJ1-1; D is undetermined. Per germline, CDR1 KGHSH and CDR2 LQKENI. This CDR3 spans 16 amino acids. Deletions cut 1 base from V and 4 bases from J, with 16 bases between. The complete variable domain, with remaining parts taken from reference TRBV18 and TRBJ1-1, reads NAGVMQNPRHLVRRRGQEARLRCSPMKGHSHVYWYRQLPEEGLKFMVYLQKENIIDESGMPKERFSAEFPKEGPSILRIQQVVRGDSAAYFCASSPLNDGLGTEAFFGQGTRLTVV.

The chain has TRBV20-1 and TRBJ1-2; D not certain. The germline V gene encodes CDR1 DFQATT and CDR2 SNEGSKA (reference sequence). V was cut by 3 bases and J by 5 bases, with 4 bases left in between. The CDR3 is 10 amino acids. CDR3 sequence (DNA): TGCAGTGCTAGTAGTTATGGCTACACCTTC. As protein: CSASSYGYTF.

The table lists this clone with a count of one. The genes are TRBV29-1 and TRBJ1-1; D not certain. This CDR3 spans 10 amino acids. Germline V CDR1 and CDR2: SQVTM, ANQGSEA. V lost 5 bases and J lost 2, with 3 bases in between. CDR3 in amino acids: CSVFNTEAFF. In DNA form, the CDR3 reads TGCAGCGTTTTTAACACTGAAGCTTTCTTT.

This chain uses TRBV6-4 with TRBJ1-2; D is ambiguous. Looked up from germline, CDR1 is MRHNA and CDR2 is SNTAGT. The CDR3 is 13 amino acids. With 4 bases removed from V and 5 bases from J, the gap between germline ends came to 11 bases. The CDR3 sequence is CASSVGVGYGYTF. As DNA, the CDR3 is TGTGCCAGCAGTGTTGGAGTCGGGTATGGCTACACCTTC.

The chain carries TRBV5-1 and TRBJ2-2, with 9 bases that match TRBD1. CDR3 length: 15 amino acids. Germline values: CDR1 SGHRS, CDR2 YFSETQ. The V segment lost 6 bases and the J segment 3 bases; nucleotides outside the gene matches: 6. CDR3 in amino acids: CASTVQGADTGELFF. CDR3 nucleotides: TGCGCCAGCACCGTACAGGGGGCGGACACCGGGGAGCTGTTTTTT.

The J gene is TRBJ2-7, the V gene TRBV4-2, with 10 bases matching TRBD2. Germline CDR1 reads LGHNA; CDR2 reads YNFKEQ. This CDR3 region has 17 residues. Germline trimming cut 0 bases from V and 4 bases from J; bases unmatched to any gene: 9. In nucleotides, the CDR3 is TGTGCCAGCAGCCAAGATTTCATAGCGGGGGGTTCATACGAGCAGTACTTC. Amino acids: CASSQDFIAGGSYEQYF.

The chain employs TRBV5-6 and TRBJ2-5; 7 bases are a match to TRBD2. Trimming took 1 base from V and 4 from J; bases not matched to a gene: 1. The CDR3 runs to 13 residues. Germline V gene sequence: CDR1 SGHDT, CDR2 YYEEEE. CDR3 in amino acids: CASSLSGAETQYF. The CDR3 region has the DNA TGTGCCAGCAGCTTGAGCGGGGCAGAGACCCAGTACTTC.

Remarks on this clone: One end of the junction fails to match germline, which may point to a read error. Here the CDR3 reads CATSQGYQETQYF. The DNA of the CDR3 is TGTGCCACCTCACAGGGGTACCAAGAGACCCAGTACTTC. The V and J genes are TRBV18 and TRBJ2-5, with 7 bases matching TRBD1. Germline assignment: CDR1 KGHSH and CDR2 LQKENI. The CDR3 is 13 residues long.